This entry is about one TCR beta chain. This clonotype showed up just a few times. This receptor's antigen is unknown. A clone one base away is much larger, so this may be a read error. This sample was included in a study of regulatory T cells in long-lasting Graves disease (dated by TCRdb to the early 2020s). With respect to the entire study: Antithyroid drugs had been taken for less than 3 months by newly diagnosed Graves' disease patients. Peripheral blood TCR sequencing and RNA sequencing compared persistent Graves' disease patients with newly diagnosed Graves' disease patients. The study took place in China and was registered as a clinical trial. A total of some 33 samples were covered by TCR sequencing, comprising around 13 persistent and 20 or so newly diagnosed Graves' disease patients. The study at large found these results: Preferential use of TRBV28, TRBJ1-2 and TRBJ2-5 was observed in persistent disease, whereas TRBV20-1 and TRBJ2-1 were favored in newly diagnosed disease. Persistent patients shared more public clonotypes among themselves (roughly 2,700) than newly diagnosed patients did (roughly 920). The authors noted that the small sample size was a limitation that may lower accuracy. Persistent Graves' disease patients showed lower TCR Shannon entropy and fewer highly expanded clones than newly diagnosed patients, suggesting clonal expansion. Sequencing and analysis were restricted to the TCR beta chain. Because the primary lesion, thyroid tissue, could not be accessed, the study looked at peripheral blood alone.

The CDR3 runs 14 amino acids, cysteine and phenylalanine included. The sequence is cut down to CDR3 DNA, 42 bases in frame from base 1. CDR1 and CDR2, per the germline V gene, are SGDLS and YYNGEE. The V end gives up 0 bases and the J end 1 base, leaving 1 base in the junction not matched to a gene. Receptor libraries were prepared by multiplex PCR. For sequencing, an Illumina HiSeq 4000 was employed. iRepertoire HTBI primers and Arm-PCR amplification of CDR3 regions were used to construct TCR beta libraries. PCR products were gel purified before sequencing. The published analysis was carried out like this. A total of 62 TRBV and 14 TRBJ segments were identified across samples and were used for gene usage analysis of CDR3 amino acid clonotypes. COPE and FqMerger were used to merge the filtered high-quality paired reads into contigs. BLAST was used to align contigs to IMGT TRBV, TRBD and TRBJ reference genes, with CDR3 defined following IMGT. Any clonotype with a frequency above 0.1% was counted as a highly expanded clone. Shannon entropy served as the measure of repertoire diversity, while the Gini coefficient captured V-J evenness. A clonotype was considered public if more than one individual shared it. TCRdb reworked the public reads: Q25 trimming with fastp, MiXCR clone assembly, productive beta chains retained. For every CDR3 protein sequence, its rows merge into one entry that carries the most common genes and DNA. For this entry, the V and J calls and clone size follow TCRdb and not the study's own pipeline. This sample holds approximately 540,000 distinct CDR3 sequences; around 12% were observed only once. Together, the top ten hold roughly 9.3% of the sample.

This specimen's time point label, interpreted: newly diagnosed GD, antithyroid drugs for less than 3 months. RNA was extracted from PBMCs in TRIzol for both TCR sequencing and RNA sequencing. The diagnosis of Graves' disease was made according to American Thyroid Association guidelines. Recruitment of patients was carried out at an endocrinology department in Xi'an, China. Each patient gave roughly 8.4 milliliters of peripheral blood, collected in an EDTA anticoagulant tube. Ficoll Paque Plus density gradient separation was used to isolate PBMCs, and no additional T cell sorting was done. An Agilent 2100 Bioanalyzer and agarose gel were used to assess RNA quality, and a NanoDrop 2000 was used to measure RNA concentration. This sample also appeared in a second study, on T cells in Graves' hyperthyroidism and ophthalmopathy. The second study's paper adds: A patient counted as having stable Graves' hyperthyroidism if no progression to ophthalmopathy occurred over 18 months of follow-up. Hyperthyroidism patients were newly diagnosed, had a disease duration of under 2 months, and were aged 18 to 65 years. Any patient with an uncontrolled infection, another autoimmune disease, pregnancy or lactation was excluded. Diagnoses were based on clinical symptoms, serum thyroxine and TRAb, thyroid ultrasound and orbital computed tomography. A first-round RT-PCR of the TCR CDR3 used the HTBI primer set with the Qiagen OneStep RT-PCR kit. Most expanded thyroid clonotypes (frequency above 0.001) were also detected in blood, a finding suggesting that blood repertoires may reflect thyroid immune responses. In cross-validation, a model built on a 13 V-J signature told ophthalmopathy apart from stable hyperthyroidism with 85% to 90% sensitivity and roughly 81% specificity, and in testing the same model reached 80%/75%. During validation, the model predicted progression to ophthalmopathy a median of roughly 7.1 months ahead of onset, with approximately 70% sensitivity and 72.22% specificity. To identify distinguishing TCR V-J signatures, a discovery cohort of 100 or so patients was used, comprising approximately 40 with Graves' ophthalmopathy and around 57 with stable Graves' hyperthyroidism. Prospective prediction of ophthalmopathy was tested in an independent validation cohort of approximately 19 hyperthyroidism patients and 17 patients who later progressed to ophthalmopathy. The roughly 94 discovery patients were randomly divided into training and test sets at a 7:3 ratio. In several Graves' hyperthyroidism patients, the study also compared T-cell repertoires from thyroid tissue with T-cell repertoires from blood. After blood sampling, hyperthyroidism patients were treated with methimazole at a starting dose of 30 mg daily, and ophthalmopathy patients were treated with high-dose intravenous methylprednisolone. Libraries were constructed in a second round of multiplex PCR, after which size selection and purification were performed. Paired-end sequencing of the libraries was performed with 100 bp reads on an Illumina HiSeq2000. SOAPnuke was used to process the raw data, removing reads that contained adapters or uncalled bases, had a mean Phred below 15, or lacked an exact match to the constant primer or identifier. High-quality paired reads were merged with COPE v1.2.5, and unique nucleotide sequences were defined as clonotypes. Clonotypes were aligned to IMGT TRBV, TRBD and TRBJ reference segments using MiTCR v1.1. The analysis included only V-J combinations with a frequency above 0.0001, which together covered approximately 99% of the repertoires. The TCS score was defined as F50 (clonal expansion) divided by E x V (chaos), with BLOSUM62-based TCRdist calculated between CDR3 peptides within each V-J. Welch's t-statistics and random forest reduced approximately 520 V-J features to roughly 13, which were used in a naive Bayes classifier (R e1071). No statistical method was used to fix the sample size in advance, and group allocation was not hidden from the investigators. The paper reports TCR Vbeta CDR3 sequencing of over 120 peripheral blood samples: approximately 41 ophthalmopathy, over 70 hyperthyroidism and approximately 17 progressor patients.

The rearrangement combines TRBV9 with TRBJ2-7; TRBD1 matches 7 bases in the middle. The sequencing used peripheral blood mononuclear cells (PBMCs), collected at new diagnosis, from a patient treated with antithyroid drugs. This TCR was recovered from a woman in her twenties or thirties with Graves disease. Donor details come from another sample of the same person, matched by shared clones. For the CDR3, the sequence is CASSVGGQSYEQYF. The bases read TGTGCCAGCAGCGTAGGGGGACAGTCCTACGAGCAGTACTTC.